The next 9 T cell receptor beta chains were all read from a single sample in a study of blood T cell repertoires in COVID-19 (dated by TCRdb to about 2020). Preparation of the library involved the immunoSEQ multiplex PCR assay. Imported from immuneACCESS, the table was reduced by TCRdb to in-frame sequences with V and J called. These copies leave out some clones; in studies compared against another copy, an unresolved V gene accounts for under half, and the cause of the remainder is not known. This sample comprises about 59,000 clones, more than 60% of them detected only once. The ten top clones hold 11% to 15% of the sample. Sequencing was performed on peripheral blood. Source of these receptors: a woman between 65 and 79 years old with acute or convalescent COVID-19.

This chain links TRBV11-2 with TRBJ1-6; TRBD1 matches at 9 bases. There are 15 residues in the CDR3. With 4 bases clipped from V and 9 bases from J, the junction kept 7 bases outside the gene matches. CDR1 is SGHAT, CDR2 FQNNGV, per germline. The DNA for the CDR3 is TGTGCCAGCAGCTCAGGCGGGACAGGGTCTTCACCCCTCCACTTT. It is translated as CASSSGGTGSSPLHF.

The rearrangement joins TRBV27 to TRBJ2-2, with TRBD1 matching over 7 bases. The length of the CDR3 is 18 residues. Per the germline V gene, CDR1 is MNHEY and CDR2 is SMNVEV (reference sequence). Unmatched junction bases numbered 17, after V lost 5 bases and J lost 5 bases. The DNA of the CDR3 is TGTGCCAGCAGTCGCTGGAGGACAGGTTCCCTTGGGACCGGGGAGCTGTTTTTT. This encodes CASSRWRTGSLGTGELFF.

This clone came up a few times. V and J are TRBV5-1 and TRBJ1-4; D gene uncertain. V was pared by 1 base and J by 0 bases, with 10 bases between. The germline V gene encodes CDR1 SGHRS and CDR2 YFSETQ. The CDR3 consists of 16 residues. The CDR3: CASSLLGSATNEKLFF. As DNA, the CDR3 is TGCGCCAGCAGCTTGTTGGGCTCTGCAACTAATGAAAAACTGTTTTTT.

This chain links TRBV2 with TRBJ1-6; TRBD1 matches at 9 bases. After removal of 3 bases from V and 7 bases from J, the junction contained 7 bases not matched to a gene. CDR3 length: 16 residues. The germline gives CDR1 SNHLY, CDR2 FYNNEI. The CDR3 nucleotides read TGTGCCAGCAGTGATGTGGAGACAGGGGGGAATTCACCCCTCCACTTT. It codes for CASSDVETGGNSPLHF.

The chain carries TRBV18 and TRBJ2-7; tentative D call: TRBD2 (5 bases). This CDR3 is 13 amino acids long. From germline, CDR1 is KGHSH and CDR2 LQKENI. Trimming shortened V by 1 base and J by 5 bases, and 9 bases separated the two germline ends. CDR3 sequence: CASSPLGADEQYF. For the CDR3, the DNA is TGTGCCAGCTCACCACTGGGAGCGGACGAGCAGTACTTC. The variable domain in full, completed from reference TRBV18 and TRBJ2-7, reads NAGVMQNPRHLVRRRGQEARLRCSPMKGHSHVYWYRQLPEEGLKFMVYLQKENIIDESGMPKERFSAEFPKEGPSILRIQQVVRGDSAAYFCASSPLGADEQYFGPGTRLTVT.

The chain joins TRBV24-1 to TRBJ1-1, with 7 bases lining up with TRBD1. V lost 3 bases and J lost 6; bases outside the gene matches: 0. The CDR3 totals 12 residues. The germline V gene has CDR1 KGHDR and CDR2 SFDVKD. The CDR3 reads CATSDQGAEAFF. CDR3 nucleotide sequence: TGTGCCACCAGTGATCAGGGGGCTGAAGCTTTCTTT.

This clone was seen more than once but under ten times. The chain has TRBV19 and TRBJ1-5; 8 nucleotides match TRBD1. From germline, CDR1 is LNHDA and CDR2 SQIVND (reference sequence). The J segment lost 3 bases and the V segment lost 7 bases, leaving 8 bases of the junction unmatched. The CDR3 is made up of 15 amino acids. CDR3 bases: TGTGCCAGTATGCCCCGGGACAGGTACAATCAGCCCCAGCATTTT. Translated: CASMPRDRYNQPQHF.

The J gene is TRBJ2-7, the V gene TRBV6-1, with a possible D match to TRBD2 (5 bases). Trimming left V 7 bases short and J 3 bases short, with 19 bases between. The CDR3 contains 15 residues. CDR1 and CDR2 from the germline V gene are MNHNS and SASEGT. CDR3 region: CASNPGGTRGYEQYF. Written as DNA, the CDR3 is TGTGCCAGCAACCCCGGCGGAACCCGGGGCTACGAGCAGTACTTC.

CDR3 coding DNA: TGTGCCAGCAGTCGGAGGGACAGGGGTAACACCGGGGAGCTGTTTTTT. Translating it yields CASSRRDRGNTGELFF. The V and J genes are TRBV11-2 and TRBJ2-2; TRBD1 aligns across 10 bases. V lost 6 bases, J lost 2 bases, and 6 bases stayed unmatched. The germline CDR1 and CDR2 sequences are SGHAT and FQNNGV. This CDR3 is built from 16 residues. The whole variable domain, filled in from reference TRBV11-2 and TRBJ2-2, reads EAGVAQSPRYKIIEKRQSVAFWCNPISGHATLYWYQQILGQGPKLLIQFQNNGVVDDSQLPKDRFSAERLKGVDSTLKIQPAKLEDSAVYLCASSRRDRGNTGELFFGEGSRLTVL.